This T cell receptor (beta chain) was documented in a study of cytomegalovirus exposure and HLA in healthy donors. Amplification used 60 Vbeta primers and 13 Jbeta primers. Repertoires were generated with immunoSEQ multiplex PCR, while TCRdb's copy carries only in-frame clones and drops some. The sample lists tens of thousands of clones, 40% to 45% occurring once. In regard to this clone: Its antigen is not identified.

Germline-derived CDR1 and CDR2 are SGHRS and YFSETQ. The length of the CDR3 is 14 residues. V lost 0 bases to trimming and J lost 7 bases, with 11 bases between them. Study conclusions and caveats: One later analysis reportedly identified an Asian-associated ancestry cluster that showed fewer N-insertions than the approximately 710-donor mean. TCR beta V segments were, for the most part, productive about 87% or about 30% of the time in an earlier analysis.

J is TRBJ2-1 and V is TRBV5-1, with unresolved D. The TCR comes from a woman in her forties or fifties in good health and CMV-seronegative. The sequenced material came from PBMCs. The CDR3 nucleotides are TGCGCCAGCAGCTTGGCTGGAGCCCGGAATGAGCAGTTCTTC. As protein: CASSLAGARNEQFF. Using reference TRBV5-1 and TRBJ2-1 for the parts outside the CDR3, the full variable domain is KAGVTQTPRYLIKTRGQQVTLSCSPISGHRSVSWYQQTPGQGLQFLFEYFSETQRNKGNFPGRFSGRQFSNSRSEMNVSTLELGDSALYLCASSLAGARNEQFFGPGTRLTVL.